This passage covers 24 T cell receptor beta chains from one sample sequenced in a study of vaccination and CD4 T cells after COVID-19. The treatment was: 10-day PBMC culture with coronavirus spike peptide pools or control peptides (ViraFEST assay). These receptors are not linked to any known antigen. With the Oncomine TCR Beta short-read assay, DNA from cultured CD4+ T cells was sequenced. TCRdb re-called the PCR reads through MiXCR, storing one row per CDR3 protein. The table has roughly 22,000 distinct CDR3 sequences, 62% seen once. The sequenced material came from CD4+ T cells from blood, cultured in vitro. Source of these receptors: a human donor who had recovered from COVID-19.

The rearrangement uses TRBV20-1 and TRBJ2-5, with a tentative D call TRBD1 (5 bases). CDR1 is DFQATT, CDR2 SNEGSKA, per germline (reference sequence). Trimming removed 3 bases at V and 5 bases at J, with 19 bases between. The CDR3 loop spans 15 amino acids. CDR3 amino acids: CSASPSGAARETQYF. DNA of the CDR3: TGCAGTGCTAGTCCCTCTGGGGCCGCCCGTGAGACCCAGTACTTC.

This clonotype has only a few counts. This chain connects TRBV20-1 to TRBJ1-1, with D possibly matching TRBD1 (5 bases). The CDR3 spans 13 residues. Trimming removed 6 bases from V and 2 bases from J, with 13 bases in between. Germline V gives CDR1 DFQATT, CDR2 SNEGSKA (reference sequence). The CDR3 DNA reads TGCAGTGCCTCCCGGGGGATCAACACTGAAGCTTTCTTT. Translating gives CSASRGINTEAFF.

The chain recombines TRBV20-1 with TRBJ1-5; D is ambiguous. V lost 0 bases and J lost 0, with 3 bases in between. The V gene's germline CDR1 is DFQATT and CDR2 SNEGSKA (reference sequence). This CDR3 has 13 amino acids. The DNA for the CDR3 is TGCAGTGCTAGAGAGTATAGCAATCAGCCCCAGCATTTT. Translation: CSAREYSNQPQHF.

The rearrangement joins TRBV28 to TRBJ2-3, with 10 positions matching TRBD2. The CDR3 spans 14 residues. Unmatched junction bases numbered 11, after V lost 6 bases and J lost 11 bases. From germline, CDR1 is MDHEN and CDR2 SYDVKM. For the CDR3, the DNA is TGTGCCAGCAGAGTAAGCGGGAGGGTGTCTAGGCAGTATTTT. Its protein product is CASRVSGRVSRQYF.

In this sample, this clonotype turned up a few times. The rearrangement joins TRBV19 to TRBJ1-2; D gene unclear. Germline loops: CDR1 LNHDA, CDR2 SQIVND (reference sequence). This CDR3 has 14 amino acids. Trimming took 1 base from V and 3 from J, leaving 9 bases between them. The CDR3 sequence is CASSIVGSYYGYTF. The CDR3 bases are TGTGCCAGTAGTATAGTAGGATCTTACTATGGCTACACCTTC.

The genes are TRBV12-3 or TRBV12-4 and TRBJ2-3; 8 nucleotides line up with TRBD1. The V segment lost 5 bases and the J segment 8 bases; nucleotides outside the gene matches: 12. The CDR3 contains 15 residues. The CDR3 reads CASSKSGQVKGTQYF. DNA of the CDR3: TGTGCCAGCAGTAAATCGGGACAGGTGAAAGGTACGCAGTATTTT.

CDR3 in DNA: TGCGCCAGCAGAGGGACAGGGGACAACTATGGCTACACCTTC. Encoded protein: CASRGTGDNYGYTF. The J gene is TRBJ1-2, the V gene TRBV10-2; TRBD1 matches at 10 bases. J gave up 2 bases and V 6 bases, and 3 bases lay outside the gene matches. Germline CDR1 WSHSY, CDR2 SAAADI. The CDR3 is 14 amino acids.

This clonotype showed up just a few times. The rearrangement joins TRBV4-3 to TRBJ1-5, with D possibly being TRBD1 (6 bases). Deletions cut 4 bases from V and 9 bases from J, with 22 bases between. Germline CDR1 and CDR2: LGHNA and YSLEER. This CDR3 is 16 amino acids long. The CDR3 reads CASSPEGGQNVRPQHF. In nucleotides, the CDR3 is TGCGCCAGCAGCCCCGAGGGGGGGCAGAACGTCCGGCCCCAGCATTTT.

The gene calls are TRBV7-2 and TRBJ1-5, with 7 bases fitting TRBD1. Per germline, CDR1 SGHTA and CDR2 FQGNSA. This CDR3 spans 14 amino acids. After removal of 5 bases from V and 3 bases from J, the junction contained 4 bases not matched to a gene. This CDR3 is CASSVTGSNQPQHF. The CDR3 region has the DNA TGTGCCAGCAGCGTGACAGGGTCCAATCAGCCCCAGCATTTT. Variable domain in full (rest from reference TRBV7-2 and TRBJ1-5): GAGVSQSPSNKVTEKGKDVELRCDPISGHTALYWYRQSLGQGLEFLIYFQGNSAPDKSGLPSDRFSAERTGGSVSTLTIQRTQQEDSAVYLCASSVTGSNQPQHFGDGTRLSIL.

This chain's CDR3 is CSASWGASTEAFF. The CDR3 coding sequence is TGCAGTGCAAGCTGGGGGGCGAGCACTGAAGCTTTCTTT. The rearrangement links TRBV20-1 to TRBJ1-1, with D possibly matching TRBD1 (6 bases). The CDR3 consists of 13 residues. Trimming took 6 bases from V and 4 from J, leaving 15 bases between them. CDR1 and CDR2 (germline): DFQATT, SNEGSKA (reference sequence).

The chain carries TRBV9 and TRBJ1-1; no clear D. Trimming removed 0 bases at V and 4 bases at J, with 4 bases between. Germline values: CDR1 SGDLS, CDR2 YYNGEE. The CDR3 runs to 12 residues. CDR3 in amino acids: CASSVEGTEAFF. The CDR3 coding sequence is TGTGCCAGCAGCGTAGAGGGCACTGAAGCTTTCTTT.

V and J are TRBV6-1 and TRBJ1-1, with TRBD1 matching over 7 bases. After removal of 3 bases from V and 2 bases from J, the junction contained 6 bases not matched to a gene. Germline assignment: CDR1 MNHNS and CDR2 SASEGT. This CDR3 contains 15 residues. CDR3 DNA sequence: TGTGCCAGCAGTGATCAAGGGGGCAGTAACACTGAAGCTTTCTTT. Its translation: CASSDQGGSNTEAFF.

The V gene is TRBV6-1, the J gene TRBJ1-2; D may be TRBD1 (6 bases). CDR1 and CDR2 (germline): MNHNS, SASEGT. V was pared by 0 bases and J by 6 bases, with 11 bases between. This CDR3 is built from 14 residues. DNA of the CDR3: TGTGCCAGCAGTGAAGCTCGGGCAGGGGATGGCTACACCTTC. Amino acid sequence: CASSEARAGDGYTF.

The V gene is TRBV19, the J gene TRBJ1-2; 8 positions match TRBD1. Germline-derived CDR1 and CDR2 are LNHDA and SQIVND (reference sequence). With V trimmed by 3 bases and J by 8 bases, 8 bases remained unmatched. CDR3 length: 14 residues. Here the CDR3 DNA reads TGTGCCAGTAGTATTGAAAGGACAGGGTTCGGCTACACCTTC. Amino acids: CASSIERTGFGYTF.

The chain carries TRBV11-2 and TRBJ1-1; no clear D gene. Trimming removed 0 bases from V and 3 bases from J, with 17 bases in between. CDR3 length: 17 amino acids. The germline gives CDR1 SGHAT, CDR2 FQNNGV. Here the CDR3 DNA reads TGTGCCAGCAGCTTAGATCTAGGCCCCACGGGTTACACTGAAGCTTTCTTT. This codes for CASSLDLGPTGYTEAFF.

The CDR3 sequence: CASRRGGDSPLHF. The CDR3 coding sequence is TGTGCCAGCAGGAGGGGAGGGGATTCACCCCTCCACTTT. This chain uses TRBV6-1 with TRBJ1-6, with TRBD1 as a possible D gene (5 bases). V gave up 6 bases and J gave up 8 bases, with 11 bases separating them. The CDR3 is made up of 13 amino acids. In germline, CDR1 is MNHNS, CDR2 SASEGT.

This chain connects TRBV19 to TRBJ2-5; D call uncertain. CDR1 is LNHDA and CDR2 is SQIVND in the germline V gene (reference sequence). Trimming took off 3 bases at V and 1 base at J, with 9 bases between the two ends. The CDR3 runs 14 residues. For the CDR3, the DNA is TGTGCCAGTAGTATGACCCGAACCCAAGAGACCCAGTACTTC. Its protein product is CASSMTRTQETQYF.

This chain uses TRBV20-1 with TRBJ2-5, with 9 bases identical to TRBD2. Germline CDR1 DFQATT, CDR2 SNEGSKA (reference sequence). This CDR3 has 14 amino acids. J gave up 5 bases and V 2 bases, and 6 bases lay outside the gene matches. CDR3 sequence: CSARPSGIGETQYF. The CDR3 DNA reads as TGCAGTGCTAGACCTAGCGGGATCGGCGAGACCCAGTACTTC.

The chain employs TRBV7-2 and TRBJ1-2; no firm D call. Germline assignment: CDR1 SGHTA and CDR2 FQGNSA. The ends were cut back, 5 bases at V and 0 bases at J, with 16 bases in the middle. The CDR3 has 16 amino acids. The CDR3 region has the DNA TGTGCCAGCAGCCCGCGGACCAGTCCAACTAACTATGGCTACACCTTC. It translates to CASSPRTSPTNYGYTF.

The sample holds a few counts of this clonotype. The chain couples TRBV7-3 to TRBJ1-2, with 7 bases that match TRBD1. The CDR3 runs to 14 residues. Germline V lookup: CDR1 SGHTA, CDR2 FQGTGA. With 0 bases clipped from V and 8 bases from J, the junction kept 6 bases outside the gene matches. The CDR3 DNA reads as TGTGCCAGCAGCTTAACCCCTGACAGGGTCGGCTACACCTTC. It yields the protein CASSLTPDRVGYTF.

The table lists this clonotype with a few counts. The chain links TRBV20-1 to TRBJ2-5; perhaps TRBD2 as D (6 bases). CDR1 is DFQATT, CDR2 SNEGSKA, per germline (reference sequence). The V and J ends lost 4 bases and 1 base respectively, with 16 bases between them. This CDR3 has 15 residues. In DNA form, the CDR3 reads TGCAGTGCTATTAATAGCGGTAGGCTCCAAGAGACCCAGTACTTC. This gives the protein CSAINSGRLQETQYF.

This rearrangement joins TRBV28 to TRBJ1-2; D not certain. The germline V and J ends were trimmed by 4 bases and 6 bases, with 9 bases remaining between them. Germline CDR1 MDHEN, CDR2 SYDVKM. The CDR3 totals 12 residues. As DNA, the CDR3 is TGTGCCAGCAGTTCAATCGGACATGGCTACACCTTC. Its translation: CASSSIGHGYTF.

In DNA, the CDR3 is TGTGCCAGCCATGGGAGCGGGAGGGCCTCCTACAATGAGCAGTTCTTC. Translated, it gives CASHGSGRASYNEQFF. The chain links TRBV27 to TRBJ2-1, with 10 bases identical to TRBD2. Trimming at V came to 8 bases and at J to 0 bases, leaving 7 bases not matched to a gene. Looked up from germline, CDR1 is MNHEY and CDR2 is SMNVEV (reference sequence). The CDR3 contains 16 residues.

This clonotype came up once. CDR3: CASTYLGGQGRNGYTF. In nucleotides, the CDR3 is TGTGCCAGCACCTACCTTGGGGGACAGGGGCGGAACGGCTACACCTTC. This chain links TRBV27 with TRBJ1-2; 10 bases are a match to TRBD1. Trimming cost V 7 bases and J 8 bases; bases outside gene matches: 16. The CDR3 is 16 residues long. Germline V CDR1 and CDR2: MNHEY, SMNVEV (reference sequence).